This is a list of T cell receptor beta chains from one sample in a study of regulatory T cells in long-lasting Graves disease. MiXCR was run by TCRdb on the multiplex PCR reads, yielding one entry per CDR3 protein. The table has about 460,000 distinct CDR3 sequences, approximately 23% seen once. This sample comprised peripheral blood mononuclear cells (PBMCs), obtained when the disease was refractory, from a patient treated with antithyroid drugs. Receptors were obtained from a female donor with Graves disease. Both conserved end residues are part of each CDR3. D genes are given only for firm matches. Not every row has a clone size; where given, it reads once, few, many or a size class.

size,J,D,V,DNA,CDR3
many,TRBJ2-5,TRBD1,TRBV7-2,TGTGCCAGCAAGATGGACAGGGGAGAAGAGACCCAGTACTTC,CASKMDRGEETQYF
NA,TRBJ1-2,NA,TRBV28,TGTGCCAGCAGCTTGAGGACTTCCCTATTTGGCTACACCTTC,CASSLRTSLFGYTF
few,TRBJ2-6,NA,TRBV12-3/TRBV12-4,TGTGCCAGCAGCCCAGCCGACCGCCCCTCTGGGGCCAACGTCCTGACTTTC,CASSPADRPSGANVLTF
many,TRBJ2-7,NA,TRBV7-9,TGTGCCAGCAGCTTAGCCGGATTAAGCTACGAGCAGTACTTC,CASSLAGLSYEQYF
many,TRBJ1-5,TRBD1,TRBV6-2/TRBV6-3,TGTGCCAGCAGTACCTCGAGAGGAGGGGGCGGTCAGCCCCAGCATTTT,CASSTSRGGGGQPQHF
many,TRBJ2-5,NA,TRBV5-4,TGTGCCAGCAGCCAATCCTCCCAAGAGACCCAGTACTTC,CASSQSSQETQYF
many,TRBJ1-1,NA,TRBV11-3,TGTGCCAGCAGCCCAGGGTCGGAAAACACTGAAGCTTTCTTT,CASSPGSENTEAFF
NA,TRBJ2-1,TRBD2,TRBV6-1,TGTGCCAGCAGTACCGGGATAGCGGGGGGACTCACAAATGAGCAGTTCTTC,CASSTGIAGGLTNEQFF
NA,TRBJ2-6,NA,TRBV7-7,TGTGCACGGGGGCGCTGGGGTGGGGCCAACGTCCTGACTTTC,CARGRWGGANVLTF
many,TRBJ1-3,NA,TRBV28,TGTGCCAGCAGTCAGATTCCCGGGACATTTACCCGCTCTGGAAACACCATATATTTT,CASSQIPGTFTRSGNTIYF
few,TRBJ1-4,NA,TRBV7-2,TGTGCCAGCAGCTGGGGTTGGACTAATGAAAAACTGTTTTTT,CASSWGWTNEKLFF
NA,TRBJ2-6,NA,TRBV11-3,TGTGCCAGCAGCATTAGTGTAGGGGCTGGGGCCAACGTCCTGACTTTC,CASSISVGAGANVLTF
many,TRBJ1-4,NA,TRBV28,TGTGCCAGTACCGTCCTGAATGAAAAACTGTTTTTT,CASTVLNEKLFF
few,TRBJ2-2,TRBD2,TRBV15,TGTGCCACCACGACTAGCGGGAGAACCGGGGAGCTGTTTTTT,CATTTSGRTGELFF
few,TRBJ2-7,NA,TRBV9,TGTGCCAGCAGCTTATACAGGGAAACCTACGAGCAGTACTTC,CASSLYRETYEQYF
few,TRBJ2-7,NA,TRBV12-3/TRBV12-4,TGTGCCAGCACCAATCGAGTCCGCTACGAGCAGTACTTC,CASTNRVRYEQYF
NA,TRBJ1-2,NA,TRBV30,TGTGCAATCGACCGGGGACATGGCTACACCTTC,CAIDRGHGYTF
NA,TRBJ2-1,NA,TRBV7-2,TGTGCCAGCAGCCCGGGGAGAGGGAACTACAATGAGCAGTTCTTC,CASSPGRGNYNEQFF
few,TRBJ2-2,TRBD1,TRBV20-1,TGCAGTGCCAAGACAGGGGGCACCGGGGAGCTGTTTTTT,CSAKTGGTGELFF
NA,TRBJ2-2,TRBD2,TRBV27,TGTGCCACCACGCGACTAGCGGGAGCCGGGGAGCTGTTTTTT,CATTRLAGAGELFF
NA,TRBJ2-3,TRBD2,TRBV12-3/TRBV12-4,TGTGCCAGCAGCAGCGGGAGGGACGTCCTAGATACGCAGTATTTT,CASSSGRDVLDTQYF
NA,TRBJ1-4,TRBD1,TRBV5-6,TGTGCCAGCAGCTTGGGACAGGGAGTTAATGAAAAACTGTTTTTT,CASSLGQGVNEKLFF
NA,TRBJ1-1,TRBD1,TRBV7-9,TGTGCCAGCTTAGGGCTCGACAGGGGGCACACTGAAGCTTTCTTT,CASLGLDRGHTEAFF
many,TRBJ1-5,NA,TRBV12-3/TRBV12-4,TGTGCCAGCAGTTTAGCCCAGGGGAGAGATCAGCCCCAGCATTTT,CASSLAQGRDQPQHF
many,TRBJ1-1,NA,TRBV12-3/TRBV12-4,TGTGCCAGCAGTTTAGACCCAAACGCTAACACTGAAGCTTTCTTT,CASSLDPNANTEAFF
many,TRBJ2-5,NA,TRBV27,TGTGCCAGCAGTTTAAGGGGCCTGGGGTACCAAGAGACCCAGTACTTC,CASSLRGLGYQETQYF
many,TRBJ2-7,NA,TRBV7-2,TGTGCCAGCAGCTCTGTTATATACGAGCAGTACTTC,CASSSVIYEQYF
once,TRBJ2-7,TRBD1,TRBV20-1,TGCAGTGCTAGAGTTGGGACAGGGGAGTCCTACGAGCAGTACTTC,CSARVGTGESYEQYF
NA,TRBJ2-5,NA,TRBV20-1,TGCAGTGCTGAGGACTACGGTCGGGAGACCCAGTACTTC,CSAEDYGRETQYF
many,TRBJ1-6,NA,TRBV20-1,TGCAGTGCTAGAGACAATTCACCCCTCCACTTT,CSARDNSPLHF
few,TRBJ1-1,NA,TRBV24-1,TGTGCCACCAGTGTGGGGACGAACACTGAAGCTTTCTTT,CATSVGTNTEAFF
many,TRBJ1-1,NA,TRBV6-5,TGTGCCAGCAGTTATATGGAGATCCGCATGAACACTGAAGCTTTCTTT,CASSYMEIRMNTEAFF
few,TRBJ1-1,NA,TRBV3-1,TGTGCCAGCAGCCAAGGAACAGGGTGGGGCACTGAAGCTTTCTTT,CASSQGTGWGTEAFF
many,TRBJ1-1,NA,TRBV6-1,TGTGCCAGCACCCCTAAGAGGATCACTGAAGCTTTCTTT,CASTPKRITEAFF
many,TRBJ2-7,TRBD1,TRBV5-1,TGCGCCAGCAGGAGACAGGGATTTGACGAGCAGTACTTC,CASRRQGFDEQYF
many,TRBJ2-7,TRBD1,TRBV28,TGTGCCAGCAGTGTCCCGGGACAGCCCTACGAGCAGTACTTC,CASSVPGQPYEQYF
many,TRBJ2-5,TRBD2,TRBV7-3,TGTGCCAGCCGGGCGGGGGGGCCAAGCGAGACCCAGTACTTC,CASRAGGPSETQYF
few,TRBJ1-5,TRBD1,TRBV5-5,TGTGCCAGCAGCTGGGGACAGGGTACTAGCAATCAGCCCCAGCATTTT,CASSWGQGTSNQPQHF
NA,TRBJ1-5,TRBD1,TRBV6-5,TGTGCCAGCAGTTACGGAGGGGGCCGGCAGCCCCAGCATTTT,CASSYGGGRQPQHF
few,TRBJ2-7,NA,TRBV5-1,TGCGCCAGCACCCAGAATGGAGGCGAGCAGTACTTC,CASTQNGGEQYF
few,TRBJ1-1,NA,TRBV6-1,TGTGCCAGCAGTCAGATGGCCGCCTCGAACACTGAAGCTTTCTTT,CASSQMAASNTEAFF
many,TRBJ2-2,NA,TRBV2,TGTGCCAGCAGTGACAGGGTTACCGGGGAGCTGTTTTTT,CASSDRVTGELFF
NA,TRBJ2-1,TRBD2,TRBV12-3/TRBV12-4,TGTGCCAGCCTAGCCGGGACTAGAGTAGCCAATGAGCAGTTCTTC,CASLAGTRVANEQFF
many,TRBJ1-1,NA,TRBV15,TGTGCCACCAAGGAAGGGATTGACACTGAAGCTTTCTTT,CATKEGIDTEAFF
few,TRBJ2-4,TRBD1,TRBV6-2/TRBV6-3,TGTGCCAGCAGCTCCGGGACAGGCGATTTAAACATTCAGTACTTC,CASSSGTGDLNIQYF
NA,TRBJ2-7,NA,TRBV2,TGTGCCAGCAGCCCCGGAGAAGGGGTAGGCGAGCAGTACTTC,CASSPGEGVGEQYF
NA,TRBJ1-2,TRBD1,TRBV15,TGTGCCGCCAGCAGCGACCGGGACAGGGTGGGCGGCTACACCTTC,CAASSDRDRVGGYTF
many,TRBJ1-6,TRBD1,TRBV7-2,TGTGCCAGCAGCTCGGGACAGGGCGGTTCACCCCTCCACTTT,CASSSGQGGSPLHF
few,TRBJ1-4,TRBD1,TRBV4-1,TGCGCCAGCCAAGTAACCTCAGGGGGAAGGGGTGAAAAACTGTTTTTT,CASQVTSGGRGEKLFF
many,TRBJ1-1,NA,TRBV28,TGTGCCAGCAGTTTCGCCACTAACACTGAAGCTTTCTTT,CASSFATNTEAFF
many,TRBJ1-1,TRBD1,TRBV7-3,TGTGCCAGCAGCCTTGGGACAGGGGGAGGTGAAGCTTTCTTT,CASSLGTGGGEAFF